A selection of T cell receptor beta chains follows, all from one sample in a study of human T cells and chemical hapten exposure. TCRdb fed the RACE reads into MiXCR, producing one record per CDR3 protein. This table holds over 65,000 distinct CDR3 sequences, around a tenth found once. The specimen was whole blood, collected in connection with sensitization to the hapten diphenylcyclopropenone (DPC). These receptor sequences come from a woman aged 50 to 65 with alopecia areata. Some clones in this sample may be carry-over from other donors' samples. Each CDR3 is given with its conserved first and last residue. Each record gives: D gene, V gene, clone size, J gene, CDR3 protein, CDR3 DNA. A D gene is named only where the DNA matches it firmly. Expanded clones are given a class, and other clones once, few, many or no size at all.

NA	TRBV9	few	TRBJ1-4	CASSVDAAVEKLFF	TGTGCCAGCAGCGTAGACGCTGCGGTGGAAAAACTGTTTTTT
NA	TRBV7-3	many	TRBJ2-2	CASSSMTGTTGELFF	TGTGCCAGCAGTTCGATGACTGGCACGACCGGGGAGCTGTTTTTT
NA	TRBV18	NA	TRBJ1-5	CASSRGGEPQHF	TGTGCCAGCTCACGCGGGGGGGAGCCCCAGCATTTT
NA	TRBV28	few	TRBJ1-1	CASRGPGATEAFF	TGTGCCAGCAGGGGGCCCGGGGCCACTGAAGCTTTCTTT
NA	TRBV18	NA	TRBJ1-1	CASSPLGDANTEAFF	TGTGCCAGCTCACCACTGGGGGACGCGAACACTGAAGCTTTCTTT
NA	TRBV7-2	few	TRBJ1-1	CASSSVSYTEAFF	TGTGCCAGCAGTTCAGTTTCGTACACTGAAGCTTTCTTT
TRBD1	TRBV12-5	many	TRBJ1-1	CASGPTGETEAFF	TGTGCTAGTGGTCCGACAGGGGAAACTGAAGCTTTCTTT
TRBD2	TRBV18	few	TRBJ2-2	CASSPPRAGDWTGELFF	TGTGCCAGCTCACCACCGAGGGCGGGAGACTGGACCGGGGAGCTGTTTTTT
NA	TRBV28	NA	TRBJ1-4	CASSSVQGLFF	TGTGCCAGCAGCTCGGTACAGGGACTGTTTTTT
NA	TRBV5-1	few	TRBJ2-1	CASSSLMDNEQFF	TGCGCCAGCAGCTCCCTTATGGACAATGAGCAGTTCTTC
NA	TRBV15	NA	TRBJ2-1	CATSRAGGTVFF	TGTGCCACCAGCAGAGCTGGGGGAACGGTGTTCTTC
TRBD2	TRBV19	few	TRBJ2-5	CASSFLAGVRQETQYF	TGTGCCAGTAGCTTCCTAGCGGGAGTGCGGCAAGAGACCCAGTACTTC
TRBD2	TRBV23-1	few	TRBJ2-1	CASSLPRLAGGRYNEQFF	TGCGCCAGCAGCCTGCCGCGGCTAGCGGGAGGGCGCTACAATGAGCAGTTCTTC
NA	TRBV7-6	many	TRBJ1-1	CASSLAGNTEAFF	TGTGCCAGCAGCTTAGCCGGGAACACTGAAGCTTTCTTT
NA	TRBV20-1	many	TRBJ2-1	CSARSLKGGTSYNEQFF	TGCAGTGCTAGATCCCTAAAGGGGGGAACCTCCTACAATGAGCAGTTCTTC
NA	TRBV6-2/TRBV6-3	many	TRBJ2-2	CASTDPGSPSTGELFF	TGTGCCAGCACCGACCCAGGTAGCCCGAGCACCGGGGAGCTGTTTTTT
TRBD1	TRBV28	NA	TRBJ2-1	CASQRQGAAYNEQFF	TGTGCCAGCCAAAGGCAGGGGGCGGCCTACAATGAGCAGTTCTTC
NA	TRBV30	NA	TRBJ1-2	CAWRGNYGYTF	TGTGCCTGGAGGGGGAACTATGGCTACACCTTC
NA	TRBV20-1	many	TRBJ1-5	CSARAGAQNQPQHF	TGCAGTGCTAGAGCAGGGGCCCAGAATCAGCCCCAGCATTTT
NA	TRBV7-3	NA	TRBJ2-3	CASSDGTDTQYF	TGTGCCAGCAGCGATGGCACAGATACGCAGTATTTT
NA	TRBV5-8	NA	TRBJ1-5	CASSLERDNQPQHF	TGTGCCAGCAGCTTGGAACGGGACAATCAGCCCCAGCATTTT
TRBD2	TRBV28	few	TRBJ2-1	CASSLWVAGSYNEQFF	TGTGCCAGCAGTTTGTGGGTAGCGGGCTCCTACAATGAGCAGTTCTTC
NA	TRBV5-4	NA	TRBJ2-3	CASSPAPDTQYF	TGTGCCAGCAGCCCTGCCCCAGATACGCAGTATTTT
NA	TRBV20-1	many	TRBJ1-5	CSAKGGNQPQHF	TGCAGTGCAAAGGGGGGCAATCAGCCCCAGCATTTT
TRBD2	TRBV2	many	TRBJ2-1	CASSGKSGGAYNEQFF	TGTGCCAGCAGTGGGAAGAGCGGGGGGGCCTACAATGAGCAGTTCTTC
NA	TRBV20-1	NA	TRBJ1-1	CSASAQQSNTEAFF	TGCAGTGCGTCGGCCCAACAAAGTAACACTGAAGCTTTCTTT
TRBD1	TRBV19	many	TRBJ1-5	CASALGQGGAQPQHF	TGTGCCAGCGCACTGGGACAGGGCGGCGCTCAGCCCCAGCATTTT
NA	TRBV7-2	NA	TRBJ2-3	CASSPYIAGTQYF	TGTGCCAGCAGCCCCTACATAGCCGGTACGCAGTATTTT
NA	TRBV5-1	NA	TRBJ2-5	CASSPSSVQETQYF	TGCGCCAGCAGCCCCAGCAGCGTCCAAGAGACCCAGTACTTC
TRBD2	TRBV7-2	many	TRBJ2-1	CASSLDPTSGGATNEQFF	TGTGCCAGCAGCTTAGACCCAACTAGCGGGGGGGCGACCAATGAGCAGTTCTTC
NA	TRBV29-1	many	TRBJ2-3	CSVERGGTDTQYF	TGCAGCGTTGAGCGGGGAGGCACAGATACGCAGTATTTT
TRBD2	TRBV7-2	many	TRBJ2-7	CASSLEGLAGGPYEQYF	TGTGCCAGCAGCTTAGAGGGACTAGCGGGAGGGCCCTACGAGCAGTACTTC
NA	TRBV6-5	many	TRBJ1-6	CASTTRSLKGNSPLHF	TGTGCCAGCACCACGAGGAGTCTGAAGGGGAATTCACCCCTCCACTTT
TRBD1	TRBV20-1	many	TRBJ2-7	CSARARDRYYEQYF	TGCAGTGCTAGGGCCCGGGACAGATACTACGAGCAGTACTTC
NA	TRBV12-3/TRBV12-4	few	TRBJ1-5	CASAPSPGRDQPQHF	TGTGCCAGCGCCCCGAGCCCAGGGAGGGATCAGCCCCAGCATTTT
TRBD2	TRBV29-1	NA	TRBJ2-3	CSVARTSQGTDTQYF	TGCAGCGTTGCCAGGACTAGCCAGGGCACAGATACGCAGTATTTT
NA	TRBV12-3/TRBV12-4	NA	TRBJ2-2	CASSLVGTLVAGELFF	TGTGCCAGCAGTTTAGTAGGGACTTTGGTAGCTGGGGAGCTGTTTTTT
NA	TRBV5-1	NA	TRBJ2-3	CASSLATQSTDTQYF	TGCGCCAGCAGCTTGGCCACGCAGAGCACAGATACGCAGTATTTT
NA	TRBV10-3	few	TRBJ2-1	CAISSGLVGGVNEQFF	TGTGCCATCAGTAGCGGACTAGTGGGGGGCGTCAATGAGCAGTTCTTC
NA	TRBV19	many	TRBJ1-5	CASSMQWHQPQHF	TGTGCCAGTAGTATGCAATGGCATCAGCCCCAGCATTTT
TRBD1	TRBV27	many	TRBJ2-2	CASSRGQSNTGELFF	TGTGCCAGCAGTAGGGGACAGTCGAACACCGGGGAGCTGTTTTTT
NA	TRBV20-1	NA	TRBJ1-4	CSAYRGATNEKLFF	TGCAGTGCTTATCGGGGAGCAACTAATGAAAAACTGTTTTTT
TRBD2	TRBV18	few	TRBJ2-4	CASSPRGTSGGASKNIQYF	TGTGCCAGCTCACCACGAGGGACTAGCGGGGGGGCCTCCAAAAACATTCAGTACTTC
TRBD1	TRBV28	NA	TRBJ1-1	CASSSEGADTEAFF	TGTGCCAGCAGTTCAGAGGGGGCCGACACTGAAGCTTTCTTT
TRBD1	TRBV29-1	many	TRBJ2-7	CSVAQTGTYEQYF	TGCAGCGTGGCCCAGACAGGGACCTACGAGCAGTACTTC
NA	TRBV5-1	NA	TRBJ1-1	CASSLDGQEGTEAFF	TGCGCCAGCAGCTTGGATGGGCAAGAGGGAACAGAAGCTTTCTTT
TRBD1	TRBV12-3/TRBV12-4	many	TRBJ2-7	CASSSYGTAKYEQYF	TGTGCCAGCAGTTCCTACGGGACAGCGAAATACGAGCAGTACTTC
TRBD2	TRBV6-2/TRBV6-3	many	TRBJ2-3	CASSYLPGGSTDTQYF	TGTGCCAGCAGTTACCTCCCGGGGGGGAGCACAGATACGCAGTATTTT
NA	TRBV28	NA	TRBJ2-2	CASPDTNTGELFF	TGTGCCAGCCCGGACACCAACACCGGGGAGCTGTTTTTT
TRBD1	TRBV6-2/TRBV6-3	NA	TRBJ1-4	CASRRTGDREKLFF	TGTGCCAGCAGAAGGACAGGGGATCGTGAAAAACTGTTTTTT
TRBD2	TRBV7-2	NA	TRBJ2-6	CASSTRLAGASGANVLTF	TGTGCCAGCAGCACAAGACTAGCGGGGGCCTCTGGGGCCAACGTCCTGACTTTC
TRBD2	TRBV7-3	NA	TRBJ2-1	CASSKGGSNNEQFF	TGTGCCAGCAGCAAGGGCGGGAGCAACAATGAGCAGTTCTTC
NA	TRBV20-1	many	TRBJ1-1	CSATDRVEAFF	TGCAGTGCTACCGACAGAGTCGAAGCTTTCTTT
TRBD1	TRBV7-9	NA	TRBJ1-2	CASSFGRQGGGGYTF	TGTGCCAGCAGCTTCGGTCGACAGGGTGGAGGGGGCTACACCTTC
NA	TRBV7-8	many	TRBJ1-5	CASSLSHYQPQHF	TGTGCCAGCAGCTTATCCCATTATCAGCCCCAGCATTTT
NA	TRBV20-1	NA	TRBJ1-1	CSAPREGGLMNTEAFF	TGCAGTGCTCCCCGGGAGGGGGGCCTCATGAACACTGAAGCTTTCTTT
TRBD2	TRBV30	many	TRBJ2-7	CAWTLGLAGDEVEQYF	TGTGCCTGGACCTTAGGACTAGCGGGGGACGAGGTCGAGCAGTACTTC
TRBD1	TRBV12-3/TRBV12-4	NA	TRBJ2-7	CASSSGGRTGAYEQYF	TGTGCCAGCAGCTCGGGGGGCCGGACAGGGGCCTACGAGCAGTACTTC